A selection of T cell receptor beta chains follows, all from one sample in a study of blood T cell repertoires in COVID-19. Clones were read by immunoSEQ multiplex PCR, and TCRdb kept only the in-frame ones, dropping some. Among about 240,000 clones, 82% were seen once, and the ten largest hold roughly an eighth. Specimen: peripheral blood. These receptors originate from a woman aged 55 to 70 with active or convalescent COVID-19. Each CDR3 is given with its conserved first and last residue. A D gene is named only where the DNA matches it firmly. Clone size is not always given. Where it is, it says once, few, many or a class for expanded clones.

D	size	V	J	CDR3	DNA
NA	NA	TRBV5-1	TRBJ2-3	CASSLAVGVPTDTQYF	TGCGCCAGCAGCTTGGCCGTAGGGGTTCCCACAGATACGCAGTATTTT
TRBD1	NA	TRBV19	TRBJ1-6	CATATTGENSPLHF	TGTGCCACCGCAACGACAGGGGAAAATTCACCCCTCCACTTT
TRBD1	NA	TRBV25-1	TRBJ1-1	CASSGTGGNTEAFF	TGTGCCAGCAGTGGGACAGGGGGCAACACTGAAGCTTTCTTT
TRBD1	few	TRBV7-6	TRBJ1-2	CASSLEATGRGPGGYTF	TGTGCCAGCAGCTTAGAAGCGACGGGCAGGGGGCCTGGTGGCTACACCTTC
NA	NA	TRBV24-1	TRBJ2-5	CATRGGPGETQYF	TGTGCCACAAGGGGGGGGCCCGGGGAGACCCAGTACTTC
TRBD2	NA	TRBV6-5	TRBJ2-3	CASSHRGGTDTQYF	TGTGCCAGCAGCCATCGGGGGGGTACAGATACGCAGTATTTT
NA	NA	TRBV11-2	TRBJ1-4	CASSFRIALNEKLFF	TGTGCCAGCAGCTTTCGGATAGCATTAAACGAAAAACTGTTTTTT
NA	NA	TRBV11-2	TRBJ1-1	CASSFEGLAEAFF	TGTGCCAGCAGCTTTGAGGGTTTGGCCGAAGCTTTCTTT
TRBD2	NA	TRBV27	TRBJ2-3	CASSSPGLAGGKDTQYF	TGTGCCAGCAGTTCCCCCGGACTAGCGGGGGGTAAAGATACGCAGTATTTT
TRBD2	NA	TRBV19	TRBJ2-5	CASSSWTSGQETQYF	TGTGCCAGTAGCTCCTGGACTAGCGGCCAAGAGACCCAGTACTTC
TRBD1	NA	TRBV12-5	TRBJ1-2	CASGSGQLFSSGYTF	TGTGCTAGTGGTTCGGGACAGTTGTTCAGTTCGGGCTACACCTTC
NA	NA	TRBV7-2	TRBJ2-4	CASGLAKNIQYF	TGTGCCAGCGGCCTAGCCAAAAACATTCAGTACTTC